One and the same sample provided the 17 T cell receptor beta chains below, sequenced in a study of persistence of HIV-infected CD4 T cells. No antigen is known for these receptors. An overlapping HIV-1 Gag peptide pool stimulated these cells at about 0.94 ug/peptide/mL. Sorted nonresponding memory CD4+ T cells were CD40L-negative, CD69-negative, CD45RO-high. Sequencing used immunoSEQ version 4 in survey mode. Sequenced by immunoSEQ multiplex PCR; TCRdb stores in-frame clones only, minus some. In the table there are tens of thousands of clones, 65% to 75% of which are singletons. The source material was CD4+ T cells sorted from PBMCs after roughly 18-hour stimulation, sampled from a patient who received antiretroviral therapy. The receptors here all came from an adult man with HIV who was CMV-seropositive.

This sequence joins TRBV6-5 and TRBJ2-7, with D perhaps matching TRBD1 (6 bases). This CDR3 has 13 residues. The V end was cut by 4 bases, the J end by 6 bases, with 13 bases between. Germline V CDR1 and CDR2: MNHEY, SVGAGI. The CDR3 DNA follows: TGTGCCAGCAGTTGGGCCAGGGGTTCCGAGCAGTACTTC. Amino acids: CASSWARGSEQYF.

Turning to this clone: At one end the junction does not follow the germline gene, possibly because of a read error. CDR3 sequence: CASRVGRGGGRLDYSGANVLTF. CDR3 sequence (DNA): TGTGCCAGCCGCGTAGGACGCGGGGGGGGCCGCCTTGATTACTCTGGGGCCAACGTCCTGACTTTC. The rearrangement uses TRBV9 and TRBJ2-6, with 9 bases lining up with TRBD2. Germline CDR1 is SGDLS and CDR2 is YYNGEE. This CDR3 has 22 amino acids.

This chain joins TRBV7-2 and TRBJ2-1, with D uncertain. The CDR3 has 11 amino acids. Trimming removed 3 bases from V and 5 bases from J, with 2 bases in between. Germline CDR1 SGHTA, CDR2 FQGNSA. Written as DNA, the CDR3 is TGTGCCAGCAGCTTCCACAATGAGCAGTTCTTC. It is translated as CASSFHNEQFF.

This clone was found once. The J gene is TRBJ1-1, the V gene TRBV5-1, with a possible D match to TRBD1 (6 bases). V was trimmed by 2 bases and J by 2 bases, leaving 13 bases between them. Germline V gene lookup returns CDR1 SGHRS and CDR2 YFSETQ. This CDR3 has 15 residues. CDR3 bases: TGCGCCAGCAGCTTTGGGGACACTGGAAACACTGAAGCTTTCTTT. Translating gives CASSFGDTGNTEAFF.

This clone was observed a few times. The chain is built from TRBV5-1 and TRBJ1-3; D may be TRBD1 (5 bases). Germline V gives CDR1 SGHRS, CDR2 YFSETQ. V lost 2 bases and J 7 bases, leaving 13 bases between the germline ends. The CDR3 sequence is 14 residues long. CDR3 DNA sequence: TGCGCCAGCAGCTTAGGGGCCCGCGACAACACCATATATTTT. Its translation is CASSLGARDNTIYF. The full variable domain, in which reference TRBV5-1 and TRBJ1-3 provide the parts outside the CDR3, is KAGVTQTPRYLIKTRGQQVTLSCSPISGHRSVSWYQQTPGQGLQFLFEYFSETQRNKGNFPGRFSGRQFSNSRSEMNVSTLELGDSALYLCASSLGARDNTIYFGEGSWLTVV.

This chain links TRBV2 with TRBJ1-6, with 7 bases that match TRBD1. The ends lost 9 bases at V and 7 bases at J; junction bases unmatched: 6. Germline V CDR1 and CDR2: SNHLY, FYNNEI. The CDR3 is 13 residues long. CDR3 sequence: CASSGTANSPLHF. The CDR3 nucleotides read TGTGCCAGTTCCGGGACAGCGAATTCACCCCTCCACTTT.

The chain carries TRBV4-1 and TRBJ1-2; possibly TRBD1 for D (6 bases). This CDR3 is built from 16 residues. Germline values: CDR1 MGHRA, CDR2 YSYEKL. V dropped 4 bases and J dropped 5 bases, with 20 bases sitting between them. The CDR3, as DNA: TGCGCCAGCAGCCCGACGGGGACTCCTCAGGGGTATGGCTACACCTTC. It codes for CASSPTGTPQGYGYTF.

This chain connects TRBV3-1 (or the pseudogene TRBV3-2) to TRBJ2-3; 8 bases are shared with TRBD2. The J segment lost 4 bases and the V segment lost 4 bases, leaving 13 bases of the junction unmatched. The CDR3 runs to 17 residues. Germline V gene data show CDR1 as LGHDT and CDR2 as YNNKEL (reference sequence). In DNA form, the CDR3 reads TGTGCCAGCAGCCCTCTATGGGCGGGGGGAAGAGCAGATACGCAGTATTTT. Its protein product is CASSPLWAGGRADTQYF.

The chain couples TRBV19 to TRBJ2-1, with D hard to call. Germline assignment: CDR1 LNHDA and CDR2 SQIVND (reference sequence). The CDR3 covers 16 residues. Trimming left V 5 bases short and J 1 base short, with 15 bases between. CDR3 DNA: TGTGCCAGTAGTGGCGTGGGCGTCAAGTCCTACAATGAGCAGTTCTTC. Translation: CASSGVGVKSYNEQFF.

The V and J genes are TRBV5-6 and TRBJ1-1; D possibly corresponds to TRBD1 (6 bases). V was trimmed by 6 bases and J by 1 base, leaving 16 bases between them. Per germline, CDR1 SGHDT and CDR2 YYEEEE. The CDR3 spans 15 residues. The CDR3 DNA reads TGTGCCAGCATCACCAAGGGACACTCGAACACTGAAGCTTTCTTT. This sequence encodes CASITKGHSNTEAFF.

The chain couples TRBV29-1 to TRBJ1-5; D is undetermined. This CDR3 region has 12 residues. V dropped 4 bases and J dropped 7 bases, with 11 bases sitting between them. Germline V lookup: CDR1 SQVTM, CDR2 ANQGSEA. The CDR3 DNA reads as TGCAGCGTTGGTACGGGTGGGCAGCCCCAGCATTTT. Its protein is CSVGTGGQPQHF. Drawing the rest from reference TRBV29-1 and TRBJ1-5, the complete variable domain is SAVISQKPSRDICQRGTSLTIQCQVDSQVTMMFWYRQQPGQSLTLIATANQGSEATYESGFVIDKFPISRPNLTFSTLTVSNMSPEDSSIYLCSVGTGGQPQHFGDGTRLSIL.

CDR3 nucleotide sequence: TGTGCCATCAGTGAGTCTGGTAATGAGCAGTTCTTC. Amino acid sequence: CAISESGNEQFF. The chain is built from TRBV10-3 and TRBJ2-1, with no clear D. Germline CDR1 reads ENHRY; CDR2 reads SYGVKD. V was trimmed by 0 bases and J by 7 bases, leaving 4 bases between them. This CDR3 has 12 amino acids.

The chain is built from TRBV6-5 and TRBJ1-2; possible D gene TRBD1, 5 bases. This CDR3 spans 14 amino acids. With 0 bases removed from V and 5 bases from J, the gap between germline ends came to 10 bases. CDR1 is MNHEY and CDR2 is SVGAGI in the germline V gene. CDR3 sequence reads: CASSYSVRAYGYTF. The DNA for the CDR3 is TGTGCCAGCAGTTACTCGGTCAGGGCGTATGGCTACACCTTC.

The CDR3 here is CASCRDRVETQYF. CDR3 coding DNA: TGTGCCAGCTGCCGGGACAGGGTGGAGACCCAGTACTTC. This rearrangement joins TRBV6-6 to TRBJ2-5; TRBD1 matches 9 bases. The ends lost 8 bases at V and 5 bases at J; junction bases unmatched: 6. The CDR3 covers 13 residues. The V gene's germline CDR1 is MNHNY and CDR2 SVGAGI (reference sequence).

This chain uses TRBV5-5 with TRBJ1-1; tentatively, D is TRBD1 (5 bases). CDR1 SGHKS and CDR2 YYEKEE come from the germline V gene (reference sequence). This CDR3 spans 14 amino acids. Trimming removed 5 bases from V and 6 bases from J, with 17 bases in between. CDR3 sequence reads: CASSRRGEGSEAFF. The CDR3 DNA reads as TGTGCCAGCAGTCGGCGGGGGGAAGGGTCTGAAGCTTTCTTT.

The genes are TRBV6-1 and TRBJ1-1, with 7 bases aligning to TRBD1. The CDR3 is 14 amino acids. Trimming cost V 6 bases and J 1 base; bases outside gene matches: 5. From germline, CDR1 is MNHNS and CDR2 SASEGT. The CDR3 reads CASRPTGRNTEAFF. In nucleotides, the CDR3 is TGTGCCAGCAGGCCGACAGGGCGGAACACTGAAGCTTTCTTT.

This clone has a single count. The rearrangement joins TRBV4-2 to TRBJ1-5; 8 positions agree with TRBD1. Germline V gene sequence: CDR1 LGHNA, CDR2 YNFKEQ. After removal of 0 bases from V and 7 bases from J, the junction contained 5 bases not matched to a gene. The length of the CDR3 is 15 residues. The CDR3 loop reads CASSQDDRGGQPQHF. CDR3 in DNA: TGTGCCAGCAGCCAAGATGACAGGGGTGGGCAGCCCCAGCATTTT.